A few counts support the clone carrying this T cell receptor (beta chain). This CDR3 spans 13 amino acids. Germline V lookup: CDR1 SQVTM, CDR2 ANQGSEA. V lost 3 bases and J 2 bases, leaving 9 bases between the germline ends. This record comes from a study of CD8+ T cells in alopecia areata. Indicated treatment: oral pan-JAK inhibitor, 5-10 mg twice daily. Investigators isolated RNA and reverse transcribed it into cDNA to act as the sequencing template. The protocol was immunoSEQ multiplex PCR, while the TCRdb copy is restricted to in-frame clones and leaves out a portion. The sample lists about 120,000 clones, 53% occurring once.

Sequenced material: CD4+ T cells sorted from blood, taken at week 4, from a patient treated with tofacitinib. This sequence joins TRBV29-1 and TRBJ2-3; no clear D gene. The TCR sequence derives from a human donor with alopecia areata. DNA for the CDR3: TGCAGCGTTGACGAGGCCTACACAGATACGCAGTATTTT. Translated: CSVDEAYTDTQYF.